The 19 T cell receptor beta chains listed next were all sequenced from one sample in a study of blood T cells in healthy people across ages. A second PCR, run for about 7 to 11 cycles, used a sample-barcoded 5' primer plus a J-beta primer mix. TCRdb reanalysed the 5' RACE reads using MiXCR and keeps one entry per CDR3 protein. The table has approximately 810,000 distinct CDR3 sequences, roughly 35% seen once. Sequencing was performed on blood. The receptors shown here come from a man younger than 35 in good health.

As for this clonotype: A much larger clone differs from this one at a single base, so this may be a read error. The V call is TRBV4-3, the J call TRBJ2-1; TRBD1 matches 11 bases. This CDR3 has 15 residues. Germline V gene data show CDR1 as LGHNA and CDR2 as YSLEER. The CDR3 coding sequence is TGCGCCAGCAGCCATCGGGACAGGGGGAGTTCTGAGCGGTTCTTC. As protein: CASSHRDRGSSERFF.

This chain joins TRBV7-2 and TRBJ1-1; D is uncertain. The length of the CDR3 is 13 residues. The germline V gene encodes CDR1 SGHTA and CDR2 FQGNSA. Trimming took off 5 bases at V and 11 bases at J, with 18 bases between the two ends. The CDR3 region has the DNA TGTGCCAGCAGCCGCCGGACCGACTCGCGGGCTTTCTTT. Amino acid sequence: CASSRRTDSRAFF.

About this clonotype itself: A much bigger clone sits one base away, suggesting this may be a read error. V gene TRBV29-1 combines with J gene TRBJ2-3; D remains unclear. The CDR3 runs 13 residues. Germline V gives CDR1 SQVTM, CDR2 ANQGSEA. Deletions cut 7 bases from V and 2 bases from J, with 13 bases between. Here the CDR3 DNA reads TGCAGCGGTAGGACGGTCTACACAGATACGCAGTATTTT. Translation gives CSGRTVYTDTQYF.

V and J are TRBV3-1 and TRBJ2-5; D remains ambiguous. The CDR3 runs to 11 residues. The germline gives CDR1 LGHDT, CDR2 YNNKEL (reference sequence). V lost 1 base, J lost 11 bases, and 8 bases lay in between. The CDR3 nucleotides are TGTGCCAGCAGCCAAGCACTTGAGCAGTACTTC. Translating gives CASSQALEQYF.

This clonotype has just a few counts. This chain joins TRBV7-6 and TRBJ1-2; TRBD1 is a possible D gene (5 bases). The germline V gene encodes CDR1 SGHVS and CDR2 FNYEAQ. V dropped 4 bases and J dropped 7 bases, with 25 bases sitting between them. CDR3 length: 17 amino acids. The CDR3 DNA reads as TGTGCCAGCAGCTCCGTACCCATGGGGGTCTCCGATGGTGGCTACACCTTC. It yields the protein CASSSVPMGVSDGGYTF.

The chain employs TRBV10-3 and TRBJ2-7; 9 bases map to TRBD2. This CDR3 region has 16 residues. V lost 5 bases and J lost 7; bases outside the gene matches: 15. From germline, CDR1 is ENHRY and CDR2 SYGVKD. Here the CDR3 DNA reads TGTGCCATCAGTACTATCACTAGCGGGCCAGACAATGAGCAGTACTTC. The encoded protein is CAISTITSGPDNEQYF.

This clonotype was seen more than once but under ten times. The chain has TRBV6-2 or TRBV6-3 and TRBJ2-5; D is undetermined. The CDR3 is 16 amino acids. Germline CDR1 MNHEY, CDR2 SVGEGT. Trimming cost V 0 bases and J 0 bases, with 11 bases left between them. This CDR3 reads CASSYSGSRDQETQYF. CDR3 DNA sequence: TGTGCCAGCAGTTACTCTGGGTCCAGAGACCAAGAGACCCAGTACTTC.

This clonotype was recorded many times. The V gene is TRBV5-5, the J gene TRBJ2-7; no clear D. The CDR3 length is 12 residues. Trimming took 1 base from V and 5 from J, leaving 7 bases between them. Germline loops: CDR1 SGHKS, CDR2 YYEKEE (reference sequence). CDR3 sequence: CASSLNGHEQYF. In DNA, the CDR3 is TGTGCCAGCAGCTTGAATGGCCACGAGCAGTACTTC.

In its sample, this clonotype was seen a few times. The chain recombines TRBV25-1 with TRBJ2-5; TRBD1 might be the D (6 bases). The germline CDR1 and CDR2 sequences are MGHDK and SYGVNS. The CDR3 consists of 13 residues. Trimming left V 5 bases short and J 5 bases short, with 12 bases between. CDR3 in DNA: TGTGCCAGCAGTTGGACAGAGGGGGAGACCCAGTACTTC. Amino acid sequence: CASSWTEGETQYF. Complete variable domain (other parts from reference TRBV25-1 and TRBJ2-5): EADIYQTPRYLVIGTGKKITLECSQTMGHDKMYWYQQDPGMELHLIHYSYGVNSTEKGDLSSESTVSRIRTEHFPLTLESARPSHTSQYLCASSWTEGETQYFGPGTRLLVL.

The chain uses TRBV9 and TRBJ2-1, with TRBD1 as a possible D gene (5 bases). The J call may be faulty, since TRBJ2-7 better matches the DNA end. The CDR3 contains 16 residues. Germline V gene sequence: CDR1 SGDLS, CDR2 YYNGEE. CDR3 coding DNA: TGTGCCAGCAGCGGTACAGGTTTAGGGTCCGACAATGAGCAGTACTTC. It specifies CASSGTGLGSDNEQYF.

The chain has TRBV4-2 and TRBJ2-2, with a weak D call TRBD1 (6 bases). Germline lookup yields CDR1 LGHNA and CDR2 YNFKEQ. The CDR3 loop spans 16 amino acids. Deletions cut 2 bases from V and 6 bases from J, with 16 bases between. The CDR3 DNA reads as TGTGCCAGCAGCCAATTGAGGCAGGGGTCCCCCGGGGAGCTGTTTTTT. Its translation is CASSQLRQGSPGELFF.

This clonotype was detected only a few times. CDR3 nucleotides: TGTGCCAGCAGCCAAGACGTGGACAGGGGGAATGAGCAGTTCTTC. Encoded protein: CASSQDVDRGNEQFF. The V call is TRBV14, the J call TRBJ2-1; 10 bases are a match to TRBD1. Germline assignment: CDR1 SGHDN and CDR2 FVKESK. Trimming at V came to 0 bases and at J to 7 bases, leaving 3 bases not matched to a gene. CDR3 length: 15 residues.

This clonotype was counted many times. This chain joins TRBV29-1 and TRBJ2-7; weak D call: TRBD2 (6 bases). V was shortened by 6 bases and J by 4 bases, with 16 bases between the two germline ends. This CDR3 region has 13 residues. Germline lookup yields CDR1 SQVTM and CDR2 ANQGSEA. The CDR3: CSVGTWRRYEQYF. The CDR3 DNA sequence: TGCAGCGTGGGGACTTGGCGTCGGTACGAGCAGTACTTC.

V and J are TRBV6-5 and TRBJ1-1, with 8 bases identical to TRBD1. This CDR3 region has 15 residues. CDR1 is MNHEY, CDR2 SVGAGI, per germline. J gave up 7 bases and V 6 bases, and 13 bases lay outside the gene matches. The CDR3 loop is CASRAGTGGKGEAFF. The CDR3 nucleotides read TGTGCCAGCAGGGCCGGCACAGGGGGAAAAGGTGAAGCTTTCTTT.

This sequence joins TRBV6-2 or TRBV6-3 and TRBJ2-1; TRBD2 matches at 11 bases. This CDR3 has 13 amino acids. V lost 0 bases to trimming and J lost 15 bases; unmatched junction nucleotides: 4. Germline CDR1 and CDR2: MNHEY and SVGEGT. CDR3 DNA: TGTGCCAGCAGTTACTCGGGAGGACTAGCGGGGTTCTTC. Protein sequence: CASSYSGGLAGFF.

This chain connects TRBV7-6 to TRBJ2-3; TRBD1 is a possible D gene (6 bases). Deletions cut 0 bases from V and 0 bases from J, with 13 bases between. This CDR3 is built from 17 residues. Germline CDR1 SGHVS, CDR2 FNYEAQ. The CDR3 region is CASSLARRGTSTDTQYF. CDR3 sequence (DNA): TGTGCCAGCAGCTTAGCGCGCAGGGGAACTAGCACAGATACGCAGTATTTT.

The J gene is TRBJ2-1, the V gene TRBV12-3 or TRBV12-4, with no clear D. V was trimmed by 5 bases and J by 7 bases, leaving 15 bases between them. The CDR3 has 14 amino acids. CDR3 bases: TGTGCCAGCAGTCAAAGAGCTATCGGGAATGAGCAGTTCTTC. It yields the protein CASSQRAIGNEQFF.

The rearrangement joins TRBV7-2 to TRBJ1-2; 9 bases align to TRBD1. CDR1 is SGHTA and CDR2 is FQGNSA in the germline V gene. The CDR3 is 15 residues long. With V trimmed by 0 bases and J by 7 bases, 6 bases remained unmatched. The CDR3 DNA follows: TGTGCCAGCAGCTTAGCTGGGACAGGGACAGGTGGCTACACCTTC. Its translation is CASSLAGTGTGGYTF. The full variable domain, with the rest looked up from reference TRBV7-2 and TRBJ1-2, is GAGVSQSPSNKVTEKGKDVELRCDPISGHTALYWYRQSLGQGLEFLIYFQGNSAPDKSGLPSDRFSAERTGGSVSTLTIQRTQQEDSAVYLCASSLAGTGTGGYTFGSGTRLTVV.

This clonotype was seen ten or more times. J is TRBJ2-1 and V is TRBV12-3 or TRBV12-4; the D call may be TRBD1 or TRBD2 (7 bases each). There are 16 residues in the CDR3. V gave up 5 bases and J gave up 3 bases, with 17 bases separating them. The DNA for the CDR3 is TGTGCCAGCAGTGGGGGGGGGAACAGGGGCTACAATGAGCAGTTCTTC. Its protein product is CASSGGGNRGYNEQFF.